Presented here are 4 T cell receptor beta chains from one specimen sequenced in a study of blood T cells in healthy people across ages. Next came a second PCR, run for roughly 6 to 11 cycles, which used a sample-barcoded 5' primer along with a J-beta primer mix. One entry per CDR3 protein results from TCRdb running MiXCR on the 5' RACE reads. The sample records about 730,000 distinct CDR3 sequences, roughly 47% being singletons. Sample: blood. These receptors all come from a woman in her sixties or seventies in good health.

V gene TRBV11-3 combines with J gene TRBJ2-3, with a possible D match to TRBD1 (6 bases). Germline V gene sequence: CDR1 SGHNT, CDR2 YENEEA. The CDR3 spans 15 residues. V was pared by 1 base and J by 4 bases, with 12 bases between. CDR3 sequence (DNA): TGTGCCAGCAGCTTAGGGCAGGGGCGTGCAGATACGCAGTATTTT. Its protein product is CASSLGQGRADTQYF.

The chain has TRBV7-2 and TRBJ1-2, with TRBD1 matching over 10 bases. The CDR3 totals 13 residues. V lost 5 bases to trimming and J lost 6 bases; unmatched junction nucleotides: 3. Germline CDR1 SGHTA, CDR2 FQGNSA. CDR3 coding DNA: TGTGCCAGCAGCCTCGACAGGGGGCATGGCTACACCTTC. This gives the protein CASSLDRGHGYTF.

Only a few counts were recorded for this clonotype. The V gene is TRBV12-3 or TRBV12-4, the J gene TRBJ1-4; TRBD1 matches 7 bases. With V trimmed by 4 bases and J by 10 bases, 3 bases remained unmatched. This CDR3 comprises 12 residues. The chain's CDR3 is CASSSGGRKLFF. CDR3 in DNA: TGTGCCAGCAGTTCAGGGGGTCGAAAACTGTTTTTT.

This rearrangement joins TRBV25-1 to TRBJ2-1; TRBD2 agrees at 12 bases. The CDR3 loop spans 14 amino acids. Germline values: CDR1 MGHDK, CDR2 SYGVNS. The ends lost 4 bases at V and 10 bases at J; junction bases unmatched: 5. The CDR3 loop reads CASSGTSGNSEQFF. The CDR3 bases are TGTGCCAGCAGTGGGACTAGCGGGAACTCCGAGCAGTTCTTC. Full variable domain (remainder filled in from reference TRBV25-1 and TRBJ2-1): EADIYQTPRYLVIGTGKKITLECSQTMGHDKMYWYQQDPGMELHLIHYSYGVNSTEKGDLSSESTVSRIRTEHFPLTLESARPSHTSQYLCASSGTSGNSEQFFGPGTRLTVL.